This T cell receptor beta chain was observed in a study of technical replicates of blood from a handful of donors. Sequenced by immunoSEQ multiplex PCR; TCRdb stores in-frame clones only, minus some. Of about 74,000 clones listed, 95% are singletons. V dropped 5 bases and J dropped 6 bases, with 17 bases sitting between them. Germline V CDR1 and CDR2: SGDLS, YYNGEE. There are 15 residues in the CDR3. The clonotype was recovered from a human donor in good health. V usage is TRBV9 and J usage is TRBJ2-2, with TRBD2 as a possible D gene (6 bases). The material sequenced was T cells isolated from PBMCs. CDR3 amino acids: CASSIRLSGAGELFF. The CDR3 nucleotides are TGTGCCAGCAGTATACGGCTCTCGGGGGCCGGGGAGCTGTTTTTT.